The 27 T cell receptor beta chains listed next were all sequenced from one sample in a study of T-cell memory formation after mild COVID-19. TCRdb re-analysed the 5' RACE reads in MiXCR, keeping a single row per CDR3 protein. The sample lists under 40,000 distinct CDR3 sequences; roughly 6.1% were seen once. Sequences were obtained from PBMCs or a T cell subset sorted from them (not recorded which). These TCRs come from an adult who had mild COVID-19 (a few samples of this study predate the infection). Cell type and time point are not known.

CDR3 nucleotide sequence: TGTGCCACCAGTGACCCTAGCGGGGGTAACACAGATACGCAGTATTTT. It is translated as CATSDPSGGNTDTQYF. The rearrangement joins TRBV24-1 to TRBJ2-3; 10 positions agree with TRBD2. The CDR3 is 16 residues long. The germline gives CDR1 KGHDR, CDR2 SFDVKD. V lost 4 bases to trimming and J lost 2 bases; unmatched junction nucleotides: 5.

There are many counts of this clonotype. This chain connects TRBV4-2 to TRBJ2-3; TRBD1 might be the D (5 bases). Germline values: CDR1 LGHNA, CDR2 YNFKEQ. Trimming stripped 2 bases from V and 3 bases from J, with 15 bases between. The CDR3 loop spans 16 amino acids. DNA of the CDR3: TGTGCCAGCAGCCAACGGATTAGGACACGGACAGATACGCAGTATTTT. Its protein is CASSQRIRTRTDTQYF.

This clonotype showed up just once. The genes are TRBV6-1 and TRBJ1-5; 7 bases line up with TRBD1. The CDR3 totals 15 residues. Germline V gives CDR1 MNHNS, CDR2 SASEGT. The junction had 7 bases not matched to a gene; V was cut back by 6 bases and J by 2 bases. CDR3 amino acids: CASRDGTVRNQPQHF. In DNA form, the CDR3 reads TGTGCCAGCAGGGACGGGACAGTCCGCAATCAGCCCCAGCATTTT.

This chain connects TRBV7-9 to TRBJ2-2, with D possibly TRBD2 on 6 matching bases. The germline CDR1 and CDR2 sequences are SEHNR and FQNEAQ (reference sequence). Trimming took 4 bases from V and 4 from J, leaving 16 bases between them. This CDR3 has 16 amino acids. This CDR3 reads CASSSQTRIGTGELFF. Here the CDR3 DNA reads TGTGCCAGCAGCTCCCAGACTAGAATCGGCACCGGGGAGCTGTTTTTT. Full variable domain (missing parts from reference TRBV7-9 and TRBJ2-2): DTGVSQNPRHKITKRGQNVTFRCDPISEHNRLYWYRQTLGQGPEFLTYFQNEAQLEKSRLLSDRFSAERPKGSFSTLEIQRTEQGDSAMYLCASSSQTRIGTGELFFGEGSRLTVL.

This clonotype was detected a few times. This chain joins TRBV19 and TRBJ2-7; TRBD1 aligns across 9 bases. The CDR3 is 15 residues long. The trim removed 6 bases at V and 0 bases at J, leaving 6 bases unmatched. CDR1 LNHDA and CDR2 SQIVND come from the germline V gene (reference sequence). The CDR3 bases are TGTGCCAGTAGAGCGGGACAGGGCAACTCCTACGAGCAGTACTTC. It codes for CASRAGQGNSYEQYF.

The V gene is TRBV15, the J gene TRBJ2-5, with D perhaps TRBD2 (5 bases). CDR3 length: 16 residues. Deletions cut 0 bases from V and 4 bases from J, with 15 bases between. Germline V gene data show CDR1 as LNHNV and CDR2 as YYDKDF (reference sequence). CDR3 region: CATSRDGRGSGETQYF. The CDR3 nucleotides are TGTGCCACCAGCAGAGATGGCCGAGGGTCTGGAGAGACCCAGTACTTC. The full variable domain, its missing parts supplied by reference TRBV15 and TRBJ2-5, is DAMVIQNPRYQVTQFGKPVTLSCSQTLNHNVMYWYQQKSSQAPKLLFHYYDKDFNNEADTPDNFQSRRPNTSFCFLDIRSPGLGDTAMYLCATSRDGRGSGETQYFGPGTRLLVL.

A few counts support this clonotype. The chain employs TRBV7-9 and TRBJ1-3, with D maybe TRBD1 (5 bases). The V and J ends lost 5 bases and 3 bases respectively, with 8 bases between them. CDR3 length: 13 amino acids. CDR1 and CDR2 (germline): SEHNR, FQNEAQ (reference sequence). The CDR3 region has the DNA TGTGCCAGCAGCCCAGGGAGTGGAAACACCATATATTTT. Translation gives CASSPGSGNTIYF.

The sample holds a few counts of this clonotype. The chain is built from TRBV29-1 and TRBJ1-2; D gene unclear. Per germline, CDR1 SQVTM and CDR2 ANQGSEA. Trimming removed 0 bases at V and 5 bases at J, with 10 bases between. This CDR3 contains 13 residues. The chain's CDR3 is CSVEDHRPYGYTF. CDR3 DNA: TGCAGCGTTGAAGATCACCGTCCGTATGGCTACACCTTC.

J is TRBJ2-1 and V is TRBV5-5, with 8 bases lining up with TRBD2. CDR3 length: 17 residues. The germline V gene encodes CDR1 SGHKS and CDR2 YYEKEE (reference sequence). Unmatched junction bases numbered 10, after V lost 1 base and J lost 4 bases. CDR3 residues: CASSLTTGREVYNEQFF. The CDR3 nucleotides are TGTGCCAGCAGCTTGACCACAGGGCGGGAGGTTTACAATGAGCAGTTCTTC.

This clonotype was counted at least ten times. This chain links TRBV5-1 with TRBJ2-6, with 9 bases lining up with TRBD1. Germline loops: CDR1 SGHRS, CDR2 YFSETQ. The CDR3 sequence is 16 residues long. Trimming at V came to 4 bases and at J to 0 bases, leaving 2 bases not matched to a gene. The CDR3 reads CASSGTGNSGANVLTF. The CDR3 DNA is TGCGCCAGCAGCGGGACAGGGAACTCTGGGGCCAACGTCCTGACTTTC.

This clonotype was picked up many times. V usage is TRBV2 and J usage is TRBJ2-1; 9 bases align to TRBD2. The J segment lost 8 bases and the V segment lost 6 bases, leaving 5 bases of the junction unmatched. The CDR3 consists of 13 residues. CDR1 SNHLY and CDR2 FYNNEI come from the germline V gene. The CDR3 DNA sequence: TGTGCCAGCAGGGGACTAGCAAACCATGAGCAGTTCTTC. Amino acid sequence: CASRGLANHEQFF.

The genes are TRBV30 and TRBJ2-6; D is unclear. In germline, CDR1 is GTSNPN, CDR2 SVGIG (reference sequence). Trimming took 6 bases from V and 0 from J, leaving 27 bases between them. This CDR3 contains 20 residues. The CDR3 sequence: CACLRTAAAFTLSGANVLTF. CDR3 DNA: TGTGCCTGTTTGCGGACGGCGGCGGCATTTACTCTCTCTGGGGCCAACGTCCTGACTTTC.

There are many counts of this clonotype. The chain recombines TRBV7-6 with TRBJ2-3; the D is unclear. This CDR3 region has 13 residues. CDR1 is SGHVS and CDR2 is FNYEAQ in the germline V gene. The germline V and J ends were trimmed by 1 base and 3 bases, with 5 bases remaining between them. CDR3 amino acids: CASSLVWTDTQYF. The DNA for the CDR3 is TGTGCCAGCAGCTTAGTTTGGACAGATACGCAGTATTTT.

The sample holds many counts of this clonotype. The chain employs TRBV12-3 or TRBV12-4 and TRBJ2-4; possibly TRBD1 or TRBD2 for D (5 bases each). The CDR3 spans 14 residues. V lost 4 bases to trimming and J lost 7 bases, with 14 bases between them. In DNA, the CDR3 is TGTGCCAGCAGTTGGGCCCCTTGGGGGAACATTCAGTACTTC. It codes for CASSWAPWGNIQYF.

Many counts were recorded for this clonotype. V usage is TRBV20-1 and J usage is TRBJ1-5; 8 bases map to TRBD1. Germline values: CDR1 DFQATT, CDR2 SNEGSKA (reference sequence). V was pared by 3 bases and J by 2 bases, with 0 bases of the junction left unmatched. The CDR3 spans 13 residues. The CDR3 region is CSARGQGNQPQHF. The CDR3 nucleotides read TGCAGTGCTAGGGGACAGGGCAATCAGCCCCAGCATTTT.

This clonotype has at least ten counts. This sequence joins TRBV3-1 and TRBJ1-1, with 8 bases that match TRBD1. Trimming took 0 bases from V and 7 from J; bases not matched to a gene: 10. The germline CDR1 and CDR2 sequences are LGHDT and YNNKEL (reference sequence). The CDR3 has 16 residues. CDR3 DNA sequence: TGTGCCAGCAGCCAAGAAACCGGGACAGGCCTTCGTGAAGCTTTCTTT. Amino acid sequence: CASSQETGTGLREAFF.

The rearrangement links TRBV20-1 to TRBJ2-7; the D is unclear. The germline V gene has CDR1 DFQATT and CDR2 SNEGSKA (reference sequence). V lost 5 bases and J 2 bases, leaving 19 bases between the germline ends. CDR3 size: 15 residues. In DNA, the CDR3 is TGCAGTGCTCCACCCCCGGAGCACGCAGCCTACGAGCAGTACTTC. Translated, it gives CSAPPPEHAAYEQYF.

This clonotype was picked up many times. This rearrangement joins TRBV19 to TRBJ2-7, with 11 bases identical to TRBD1. Germline trimming cut 9 bases from V and 3 bases from J; bases unmatched to any gene: 13. Germline V gene data show CDR1 as LNHDA and CDR2 as SQIVND (reference sequence). The CDR3 loop spans 16 amino acids. CDR3 in amino acids: CASTAAGTGGLYEQYF. DNA for the CDR3: TGTGCCAGCACTGCGGCGGGGACAGGGGGTCTCTACGAGCAGTACTTC.

This chain connects TRBV4-1 to TRBJ1-2; unclear D gene. V dropped 6 bases and J dropped 0 bases, with 11 bases sitting between them. The germline V gene has CDR1 MGHRA and CDR2 YSYEKL. CDR3 size: 14 residues. The DNA for the CDR3 is TGCGCCAGCAGAAGACCGGGGACTAACTATGGCTACACCTTC. Translating it yields CASRRPGTNYGYTF.

In its sample, this clonotype was seen many times. The rearrangement joins TRBV20-1 to TRBJ2-4, with a weak D call TRBD2 (6 bases). Trimming removed 3 bases at V and 5 bases at J, with 14 bases between. The CDR3 runs to 14 residues. From germline, CDR1 is DFQATT and CDR2 SNEGSKA (reference sequence). CDR3 amino acids: CSASGGEGENIQYF. The CDR3 DNA reads TGCAGTGCTAGCGGGGGTGAAGGCGAAAACATTCAGTACTTC.

This clonotype showed up many times. The chain couples TRBV20-1 to TRBJ1-5; the match to TRBD1 covers 8 bases. Germline V gene lookup returns CDR1 DFQATT and CDR2 SNEGSKA (reference sequence). The length of the CDR3 is 15 residues. V was clipped by 2 bases and J by 3 bases; unmatched bases: 6. The CDR3 reads CSARMGDRNNQPQHF. The CDR3 nucleotides are TGCAGTGCTAGAATGGGGGACAGGAACAATCAGCCCCAGCATTTT.

This chain uses TRBV27 with TRBJ2-7, with D possibly being TRBD1 (5 bases). The CDR3 is 14 amino acids. Trimming stripped 4 bases from V and 2 bases from J, with 12 bases between. The germline V gene encodes CDR1 MNHEY and CDR2 SMNVEV (reference sequence). The CDR3 sequence is CASSWAGPTYEQYF. The CDR3 DNA reads as TGTGCCAGCAGTTGGGCAGGGCCCACCTACGAGCAGTACTTC.

This clonotype was counted at least ten times. The chain links TRBV30 to TRBJ2-7, with unresolved D. The germline gives CDR1 GTSNPN, CDR2 SVGIG (reference sequence). CDR3 length equals 13 residues. V shed 3 bases and J shed 7 bases, with 16 bases lying between them. CDR3 sequence (DNA): TGTGCCTGGAGGATAACCCCCGCACGAGAGCAGTACTTC. Its translation: CAWRITPAREQYF.

The chain carries TRBV15 and TRBJ1-6, with a weak D call TRBD1 (5 bases). V lost 1 base to trimming and J lost 0 bases, with 13 bases between them. The germline CDR1 and CDR2 sequences are LNHNV and YYDKDF (reference sequence). This CDR3 has 18 amino acids. The CDR3 nucleotides read TGTGCCACCAGCAGAGCCATACCAGGGAGCTCCTATAATTCACCCCTCCACTTT. It codes for CATSRAIPGSSYNSPLHF.

At least ten counts were recorded for this clonotype. The chain links TRBV7-2 to TRBJ2-1; 15 bases align to TRBD2. V shed 5 bases, J shed 9 bases, and the junction held 5 bases outside the gene matches. The CDR3 contains 15 residues. Germline CDR1 is SGHTA and CDR2 is FQGNSA. CDR3 residues: CASSAGLAGGGEQFF. The CDR3 coding sequence is TGTGCCAGCAGCGCGGGACTAGCGGGAGGCGGTGAGCAGTTCTTC.

This clonotype occurred a few times. The V call is TRBV5-4, the J call TRBJ2-4; a weak D match, TRBD2 (6 bases). Deletions cut 0 bases from V and 8 bases from J, with 12 bases between. The CDR3 length is 14 residues. Looked up from germline, CDR1 is SGHNT and CDR2 is YYREEE (reference sequence). CDR3 sequence reads: CASSLGDGGDIQYF. The CDR3 DNA reads TGTGCCAGCAGCTTGGGGGATGGAGGGGACATTCAGTACTTC.

The V and J genes are TRBV29-1 and TRBJ1-1; TRBD1 is a possible D gene (5 bases). V was clipped by 5 bases and J by 1 base, with 8 bases between them. CDR1 and CDR2 from the germline V gene are SQVTM and ANQGSEA. This CDR3 spans 12 amino acids. The CDR3 coding sequence is TGCAGCGTTCGCAGGGCGAACACTGAAGCTTTCTTT. Encoded protein: CSVRRANTEAFF. The variable domain in full, with the rest retrieved from reference TRBV29-1 and TRBJ1-1, is SAVISQKPSRDICQRGTSLTIQCQVDSQVTMMFWYRQQPGQSLTLIATANQGSEATYESGFVIDKFPISRPNLTFSTLTVSNMSPEDSSIYLCSVRRANTEAFFGQGTRLTVV.